What follows is one T cell receptor beta chain and its context. Its target is unknown. The source of the sample is a study of OX40 agonist ivuxolimab in advanced cancers. At the level of the study: As their treatment, patients were administered ivuxolimab, an agonistic anti-OX40 (CD134) antibody.

Trimming cost V 0 bases and J 7 bases; bases outside gene matches: 6. The CDR3 contains 15 residues. In germline, CDR1 is SGHRS, CDR2 YFSETQ. Overall study findings and caveats: Low normalized T-cell clonal expansion also characterized some of the nonresponders. Expanded clones belonging to CD8+ T cells outnumbered, on average, those of CD4+.

The repertoire was sequenced with immunoSEQ multiplex PCR; TCRdb's copy has only in-frame clones and lacks some. The table includes about 75,000 clones, about 88% detected once. The chain uses TRBV5-1 and TRBJ1-4; 7 nucleotides align to TRBD1. Specimen: CD4+ or CD8+ T cells sorted from blood, collected in a trial of the OX40 agonist ivuxolimab. The source is an adult with an advanced solid tumor such as melanoma, head and neck, liver or kidney cancer. The CDR3 loop is CASSLGGGASEKLFF. The CDR3, as DNA: TGCGCCAGCAGCTTGGGAGGGGGCGCAAGTGAAAAACTGTTTTTT.